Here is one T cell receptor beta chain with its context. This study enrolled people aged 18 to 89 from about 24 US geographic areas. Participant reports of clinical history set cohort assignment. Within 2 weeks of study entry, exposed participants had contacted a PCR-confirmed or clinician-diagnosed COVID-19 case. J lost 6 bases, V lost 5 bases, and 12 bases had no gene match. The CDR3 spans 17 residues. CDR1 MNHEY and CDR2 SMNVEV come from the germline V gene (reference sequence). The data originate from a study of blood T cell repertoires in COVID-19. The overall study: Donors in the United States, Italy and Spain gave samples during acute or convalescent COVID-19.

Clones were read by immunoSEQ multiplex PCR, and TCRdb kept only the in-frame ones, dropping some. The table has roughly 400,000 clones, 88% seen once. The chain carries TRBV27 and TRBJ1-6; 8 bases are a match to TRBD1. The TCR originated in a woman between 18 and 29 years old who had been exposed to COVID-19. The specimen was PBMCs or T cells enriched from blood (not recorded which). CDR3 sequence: CASSPSSGQDRNSPLHF. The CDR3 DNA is TGTGCCAGCAGTCCCTCCTCGGGACAGGATCGTAATTCACCCCTCCACTTT.